The rows below give T cell receptor beta chains drawn from one sample of a study of cytomegalovirus exposure and HLA in healthy donors. Some clones are missing from TCRdb's copy, which holds only in-frame ones; the method was immunoSEQ multiplex PCR. Among just under 70,000 clones listed, 75% to 90% were seen once. Specimen: PBMCs. The receptors here all came from a human donor in good health. CDR3s include the opening cysteine and the closing phenylalanine or tryptophan. The D gene is left open where the match is weak.

d_call: -; j_call: TRBJ1-6; v_call: TRBV7-3; cdr3_aa: CASSSTYNSPLHF
d_call: -; j_call: TRBJ2-5; v_call: TRBV10-3; cdr3_aa: CAISDSTKQETQYF
d_call: TRBD1; j_call: TRBJ1-1; v_call: TRBV6-5; cdr3_aa: CASSQGDGLEAFF
d_call: -; j_call: TRBJ2-4; v_call: TRBV6-5; cdr3_aa: CASSLDRNKNIQYF
d_call: TRBD2; j_call: TRBJ2-7; v_call: TRBV7-3; cdr3_aa: CASSLGPTSGTYEQYF
d_call: TRBD1; j_call: TRBJ1-3; v_call: TRBV7-9; cdr3_aa: CASSGDRPNSGNTIYF
d_call: TRBD1; j_call: TRBJ1-5; v_call: TRBV5-6; cdr3_aa: CASSSDRENQPQHF
d_call: TRBD2; j_call: TRBJ2-5; v_call: TRBV28; cdr3_aa: CASSSAGGAAKTQYF
d_call: TRBD1; j_call: TRBJ2-5; v_call: TRBV11-3; cdr3_aa: CASSMAQGEETQYF
d_call: -; j_call: TRBJ2-2; v_call: TRBV19; cdr3_aa: CASSIPRAQDTGELFF
d_call: -; j_call: TRBJ2-7; v_call: TRBV7-9; cdr3_aa: CASSSKTRYEQYF
d_call: -; j_call: TRBJ1-1; v_call: TRBV7-9; cdr3_aa: CASSPGDLTEAFF
d_call: TRBD1; j_call: TRBJ1-4; v_call: TRBV15; cdr3_aa: CATSIRQGRSDDGFTTNEKLFF
d_call: TRBD2; j_call: TRBJ2-2; v_call: TRBV28; cdr3_aa: CASKYGGMRAGELFF
d_call: TRBD2; j_call: TRBJ2-7; v_call: TRBV7-9; cdr3_aa: CSSSLARGLAGSYEQYF
d_call: -; j_call: TRBJ2-1; v_call: TRBV7-9; cdr3_aa: CASSQQNNNEQFF
d_call: -; j_call: TRBJ2-2; v_call: TRBV6-6; cdr3_aa: CASSSGTSNTGELFF
d_call: -; j_call: TRBJ2-7; v_call: TRBV7-9; cdr3_aa: CASSLQRTGSSYEQYF
d_call: -; j_call: TRBJ2-5; v_call: TRBV18; cdr3_aa: CASSPRREETQYF
d_call: -; j_call: TRBJ1-4; v_call: TRBV7-9; cdr3_aa: CATQRGTNEKLFF
d_call: -; j_call: TRBJ2-1; v_call: TRBV4-2; cdr3_aa: CASSQGVGAYNEQFF
d_call: -; j_call: TRBJ1-1; v_call: TRBV5-1; cdr3_aa: CASSLVGGPLTEAFF
d_call: TRBD1; j_call: TRBJ1-5; v_call: TRBV2; cdr3_aa: CASSQTGGQPQHF
d_call: -; j_call: TRBJ2-5; v_call: TRBV7-7; cdr3_aa: CASSFLAAETQYF
d_call: -; j_call: TRBJ1-5; v_call: TRBV4-1; cdr3_aa: CASTDSGRNQPQHF
d_call: TRBD1; j_call: TRBJ1-4; v_call: TRBV5-8; cdr3_aa: CASSPGDSMLEKLFF
d_call: TRBD1; j_call: TRBJ1-1; v_call: TRBV7-9; cdr3_aa: CSSTPSDRAKRTEAFF